The 17 T cell receptor beta chains below were found in one sample sequenced in a study of blood T cell repertoires in COVID-19. Repertoires were generated with immunoSEQ multiplex PCR, while TCRdb's copy carries only in-frame clones and drops some. Of about 130,000 clones listed, almost 85% are singletons. Material for sequencing was peripheral blood. These receptors originate from a young woman who had recovered from COVID-19.

The sample holds one count of this clone. The rearrangement joins TRBV29-1 to TRBJ2-7; no clear D. Germline V gene lookup returns CDR1 SQVTM and CDR2 ANQGSEA. The CDR3 totals 12 residues. V shed 2 bases and J shed 3 bases, with 8 bases lying between them. The CDR3 region is CSVETKDYEQYF. CDR3 DNA: TGCAGCGTTGAAACTAAGGACTACGAGCAGTACTTC.

The chain joins TRBV10-1 to TRBJ2-3; a possible D gene is TRBD1 (5 bases). The germline gives CDR1 WNHNN, CDR2 SYGVQD (reference sequence). V was pared by 0 bases and J by 4 bases, with 11 bases between. The CDR3 has 15 amino acids. The CDR3 sequence: CASSESIGESDTQYF. DNA for the CDR3: TGCGCCAGCAGTGAGTCGATAGGGGAATCAGATACGCAGTATTTT.

The rearrangement joins TRBV15 to TRBJ2-7; 11 bases fit TRBD2. Germline V gene lookup returns CDR1 LNHNV and CDR2 YYDKDF (reference sequence). V lost 1 base, J lost 7 bases, and 9 bases stayed unmatched. This CDR3 has 16 amino acids. The CDR3 sequence is CATSRGTLAGVGEQYF. The CDR3 nucleotides read TGTGCCACCAGCAGAGGGACACTAGCGGGGGTGGGAGAGCAGTACTTC.

This clone was recorded once. The CDR3 DNA is TGCGCCAGCAGCCCCGCTGTGCTGGGGGGACAGGGGCCGTTACCCTACGAGCAGTACTTC. It codes for CASSPAVLGGQGPLPYEQYF. The rearrangement uses TRBV4-1 and TRBJ2-7, with 10 bases lining up with TRBD1. In germline, CDR1 is MGHRA, CDR2 YSYEKL. The CDR3 is 20 residues long. Trimming at V came to 4 bases and at J to 2 bases, leaving 20 bases not matched to a gene.

The chain combines TRBV9 with TRBJ1-1; D gene uncertain. Trimming stripped 0 bases from V and 1 base from J, with 7 bases between. The CDR3 has 14 amino acids. Germline-derived CDR1 and CDR2 are SGDLS and YYNGEE. The CDR3 loop reads CASSVAVTNTEAFF. The CDR3 coding sequence is TGTGCCAGCAGCGTAGCAGTTACGAACACTGAAGCTTTCTTT.

V usage is TRBV5-8 and J usage is TRBJ2-3; D is possibly TRBD2 (6 bases). CDR3 length equals 17 residues. Germline assignment: CDR1 SGHTS and CDR2 YDEGEE. The V and J ends lost 3 bases and 4 bases respectively, with 21 bases between them. The CDR3 DNA is TGTGCCAGCAGCTCTATGCCCCTGGCTAGCGTACCAGATACGCAGTATTTT. Translation gives CASSSMPLASVPDTQYF.

The chain carries TRBV6-5 and TRBJ2-2; D is ambiguous. CDR1 and CDR2 (germline): MNHEY, SVGAGI. The V and J ends lost 7 bases and 7 bases respectively, with 16 bases between them. The CDR3 is 14 residues long. The chain's CDR3 is CASTPLFSFGELFF. The CDR3 DNA reads TGTGCCAGCACCCCATTGTTTAGCTTCGGGGAGCTGTTTTTT.

This chain joins TRBV3-1 (or the pseudogene TRBV3-2) and TRBJ1-2; D may be TRBD1 (6 bases). CDR3 length: 15 residues. V shed 4 bases and J shed 6 bases, with 18 bases lying between them. The germline CDR1 and CDR2 sequences are LGHDT and YNNKEL (reference sequence). CDR3 coding DNA: TGTGCCAGCAGCCTACTGACAGGAGATAGTAATGGCTACACCTTC. Its translation: CASSLLTGDSNGYTF.

The rearrangement uses TRBV19 and TRBJ2-3; tentatively, D is TRBD1 (6 bases). V was clipped by 3 bases and J by 1 base, with 17 bases between them. Germline V gives CDR1 LNHDA, CDR2 SQIVND (reference sequence). The CDR3 has 17 amino acids. The CDR3 DNA sequence: TGTGCCAGTAGTATGCGGATCCCGGGACAAGGCACAGATACGCAGTATTTT. Amino acids: CASSMRIPGQGTDTQYF.

V usage is TRBV19 and J usage is TRBJ2-1, with 10 bases lining up with TRBD2. Germline V lookup: CDR1 LNHDA, CDR2 SQIVND (reference sequence). There are 16 residues in the CDR3. V lost 1 base, J lost 5 bases, and 5 bases stayed unmatched. The chain's CDR3 is CASSIVPSGSNNEQFF. The CDR3 DNA reads TGTGCCAGTAGTATAGTTCCTAGCGGGAGTAACAATGAGCAGTTCTTC. Combining the CDR3 with reference TRBV19 and TRBJ2-1 gives the whole variable domain DGGITQSPKYLFRKEGQNVTLSCEQNLNHDAMYWYRQDPGQGLRLIYYSQIVNDFQKGDIAEGYSVSREKKESFPLTVTSAQKNPTAFYLCASSIVPSGSNNEQFFGPGTRLTVL.

The gene calls are TRBV25-1 and TRBJ2-2; the match to TRBD2 covers 13 bases. There are 17 residues in the CDR3. J was trimmed by 5 bases and V by 4 bases; bases with no gene match: 7. Germline CDR1 and CDR2: MGHDK and SYGVNS. CDR3 sequence (DNA): TGTGCCAGCAGTGGAAAACTAGCGGGGGGGCCGACCGGGGAGCTGTTTTTT. It codes for CASSGKLAGGPTGELFF. The entire variable domain, with the rest obtained from reference TRBV25-1 and TRBJ2-2, is as follows: EADIYQTPRYLVIGTGKKITLECSQTMGHDKMYWYQQDPGMELHLIHYSYGVNSTEKGDLSSESTVSRIRTEHFPLTLESARPSHTSQYLCASSGKLAGGPTGELFFGEGSRLTVL.

This clone came up once. The chain links TRBV5-1 to TRBJ2-1; TRBD2 matches 8 bases. The CDR3 consists of 17 residues. Germline CDR1 SGHRS, CDR2 YFSETQ. J gave up 0 bases and V 1 base, and 6 bases lay outside the gene matches. The CDR3 DNA reads TGCGCCAGCAGCTTGTTAGTTAGCGGGGCCTCCTACAATGAGCAGTTCTTC. This translates into CASSLLVSGASYNEQFF.

Written as DNA, the CDR3 is TGTGCCAGCAGCTCGACAGGGATTTATGAGCAGTACTTC. As protein: CASSSTGIYEQYF. J is TRBJ2-7 and V is TRBV5-6; TRBD1 agrees at 7 bases. The CDR3 contains 13 residues. The germline CDR1 and CDR2 sequences are SGHDT and YYEEEE. V lost 3 bases, J lost 7 bases, and 7 bases stayed unmatched.

The chain joins TRBV5-1 to TRBJ1-4; the D gene is possibly TRBD1 (5 bases). Trimming cost V 4 bases and J 5 bases, with 15 bases left between them. The CDR3 is made up of 15 amino acids. The germline gives CDR1 SGHRS, CDR2 YFSETQ. The CDR3 nucleotides are TGCGCCAGCAGCCAAGGGGCTTCGATAAATGAAAAACTGTTTTTT. Translated: CASSQGASINEKLFF.

The chain has TRBV9 and TRBJ1-1, with D maybe TRBD1 (6 bases). This CDR3 region has 15 residues. Germline lookup yields CDR1 SGDLS and CDR2 YYNGEE. V lost 0 bases and J 2 bases, leaving 11 bases between the germline ends. Here the CDR3 reads CASSVGDTINTEAFF. CDR3 DNA sequence: TGTGCCAGCAGCGTAGGGGACACGATTAACACTGAAGCTTTCTTT.

The chain recombines TRBV9 with TRBJ2-7; D gene uncertain. Germline V lookup: CDR1 SGDLS, CDR2 YYNGEE. The V and J ends lost 0 bases and 2 bases respectively, with 9 bases between them. The CDR3 sequence is 14 residues long. The CDR3 loop is CASSVDRLTYEQYF. The CDR3 DNA is TGTGCCAGCAGCGTAGATCGTCTAACCTACGAGCAGTACTTC.

The chain links TRBV24-1 to TRBJ2-3; 10 nucleotides match TRBD2. This CDR3 region has 16 residues. CDR1 is KGHDR and CDR2 is SFDVKD in the germline V gene. V lost 3 bases to trimming and J lost 4 bases; unmatched junction nucleotides: 6. The CDR3: CATSDGAGGPADTQYF. As DNA, the CDR3 is TGTGCCACCAGTGATGGAGCGGGGGGGCCCGCAGATACGCAGTATTTT.